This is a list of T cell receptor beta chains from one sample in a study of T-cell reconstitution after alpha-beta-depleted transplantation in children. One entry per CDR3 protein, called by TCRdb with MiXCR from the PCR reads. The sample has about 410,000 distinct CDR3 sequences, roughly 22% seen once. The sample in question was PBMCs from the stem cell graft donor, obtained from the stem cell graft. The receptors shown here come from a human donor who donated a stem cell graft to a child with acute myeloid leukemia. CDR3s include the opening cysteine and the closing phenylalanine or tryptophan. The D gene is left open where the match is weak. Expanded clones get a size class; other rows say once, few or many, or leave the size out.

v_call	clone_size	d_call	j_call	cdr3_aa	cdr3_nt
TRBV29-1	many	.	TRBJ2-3	CSVEFSKSTDTQYF	TGCAGCGTTGAATTCTCTAAAAGCACAGATACGCAGTATTTT
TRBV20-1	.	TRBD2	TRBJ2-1	CSAVFSPSAGTSGSDEQFF	TGCAGTGCTGTTTTCAGTCCGAGCGCCGGGACTAGCGGGAGCGATGAGCAGTTCTTC
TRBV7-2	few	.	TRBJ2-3	CASSLAGAGTDTQYF	TGTGCCAGCAGCTTAGCGGGAGCGGGCACAGATACGCAGTATTTT
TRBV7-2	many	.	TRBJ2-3	CASSLVLTQYF	TGTGCCAGCAGCTTGGTCCTTACGCAGTATTTT
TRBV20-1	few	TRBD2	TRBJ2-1	CSPLRTSYNNEQFF	TGCAGTCCCCTCCGGACTAGCTACAACAATGAGCAGTTCTTC
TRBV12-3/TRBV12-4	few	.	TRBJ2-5	CASSPNREETQYF	TGTGCCAGCAGTCCGAACAGGGAAGAGACCCAGTACTTC
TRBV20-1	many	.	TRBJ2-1	CSARPLYNEQFF	TGCAGTGCTAGGCCTCTGTACAATGAGCAGTTCTTC
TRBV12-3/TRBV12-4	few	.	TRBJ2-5	CASSLTGEYQETQYF	TGTGCCAGCAGCCTGACAGGAGAGTACCAAGAGACCCAGTACTTC
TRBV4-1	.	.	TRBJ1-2	CASSQETGREYGYTF	TGCGCCAGCAGCCAAGAGACAGGTCGAGAGTATGGCTACACCTTC
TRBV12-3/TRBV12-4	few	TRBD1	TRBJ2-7	CASSLARGGQPYEQYF	TGTGCCAGCAGTTTAGCGCGTGGGGGACAGCCCTACGAGCAGTACTTC
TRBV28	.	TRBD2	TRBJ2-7	CDSTGTSGNHEQYF	TGTGACAGCACAGGGACTAGCGGGAACCACGAGCAGTACTTC
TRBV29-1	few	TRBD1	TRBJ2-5	CSVGTGGDETQYF	TGCAGCGTAGGGACAGGGGGGGACGAGACCCAGTACTTC
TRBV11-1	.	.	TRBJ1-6	CASSLVESGARSSLHF	TGTGCCAGCAGCTTAGTCGAGTCAGGGGCTCGGTCTTCCCTCCACTTT
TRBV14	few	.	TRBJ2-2	CASSQAWGGLNTGELFF	TGTGCCAGCAGCCAAGCGTGGGGCGGGCTGAACACCGGGGAGCTGTTTTTT
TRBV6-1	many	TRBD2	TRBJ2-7	CASTPSGGKTYEQYF	TGTGCCAGCACACCCTCGGGGGGAAAGACCTACGAGCAGTACTTC
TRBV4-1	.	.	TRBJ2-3	CASSQVLRDTDTQYF	TGCGCCAGCAGCCAAGTCCTCCGGGACACAGATACGCAGTATTTT
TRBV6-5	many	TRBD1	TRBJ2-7	CASSRTGDEQYF	TGTGCCAGCAGTAGAACAGGGGACGAGCAGTACTTC
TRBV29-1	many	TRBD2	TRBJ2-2	CSAIAGANTGELFF	TGCAGCGCAATAGCGGGAGCGAACACCGGGGAGCTGTTTTTT
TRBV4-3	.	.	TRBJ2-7	CASSQASGKPYEQYF	TGCGCCAGCAGCCAAGCGTCAGGAAAACCCTACGAGCAGTACTTC
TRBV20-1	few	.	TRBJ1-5	CSARDGDGYSQHF	TGCAGTGCTAGAGATGGGGACGGATACTCCCAGCATTTT
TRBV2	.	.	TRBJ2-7	CASIWLGNNEQYF	TGTGCCAGCATTTGGTTGGGTAACAACGAGCAGTACTTC
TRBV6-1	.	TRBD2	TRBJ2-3	CASQRGVDTQYF	TGTGCCAGCCAGCGGGGGGTAGATACGCAGTATTTT
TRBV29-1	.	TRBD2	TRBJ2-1	CSVHGRYYEQFF	TGCAGCGTTCACGGGAGGTATTATGAGCAGTTCTTC
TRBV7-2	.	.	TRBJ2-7	CASSLAGGPQTYEQYF	TGTGCCAGCAGCTTAGCGGGAGGACCTCAAACCTACGAGCAGTACTTC
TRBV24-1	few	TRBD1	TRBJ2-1	CATRAGTGVFSEQFF	TGTGCCACCAGGGCCGGGACAGGGGTTTTTAGTGAGCAGTTCTTC
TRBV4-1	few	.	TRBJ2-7	CASSQEGTQHYEQYF	TGCGCCAGCAGCCAAGAGGGGACCCAGCATTACGAGCAGTACTTC
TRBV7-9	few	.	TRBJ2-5	CASSFYGQETQYF	TGTGCCAGCAGCTTTTACGGCCAAGAGACCCAGTACTTC
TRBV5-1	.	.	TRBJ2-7	CASTLKSYEQYF	TGCGCCAGCACTCTCAAATCCTACGAGCAGTACTTC